The next 16 T cell receptor beta chains were all read from a single sample in a study of blood T cells in healthy people across ages. A J-beta primer mix and a sample-barcoded 5' primer were used in a second PCR of about 7 to 11 cycles. TCRdb re-called the 5' RACE reads through MiXCR, storing one row per CDR3 protein. Among more than 450,000 distinct CDR3 sequences listed, about 25% were seen once. Separately, the same data were catalogued under a study of T cells of mothers and their children.

The specimen was blood. Receptors originate from a boy younger than 10 in good health.

This clonotype was seen a handful of times. The J gene is TRBJ2-5, the V gene TRBV28, with TRBD1 identical over 8 bases. Germline V gene sequence: CDR1 MDHEN, CDR2 SYDVKM. The length of the CDR3 is 15 residues. V dropped 6 bases and J dropped 4; count of bases not matched to a gene: 10. DNA for the CDR3: TGTGCCAGCAGCTTCATCGTGACAGGGGTAGAGACCCAGTACTTC. As protein: CASSFIVTGVETQYF.

This clonotype came up a few times. This sequence joins TRBV4-1 and TRBJ2-5; TRBD2 matches at 7 bases. The J call may be mistaken, given a closer DNA end match to TRBJ2-7. Per the germline V gene, CDR1 is MGHRA and CDR2 is YSYEKL. This CDR3 spans 17 amino acids. The DNA of the CDR3 is TGCGCCAGCAGCCAACCCCGGCGGGGGACGGCCCTCTACGAGCAGTACTTC. This codes for CASSQPRRGTALYEQYF.

The chain couples TRBV7-9 to TRBJ2-5; the D gene is possibly TRBD2 (5 bases). Trimming took 2 bases from V and 0 from J, leaving 16 bases between them. Per germline, CDR1 SEHNR and CDR2 FQNEAQ (reference sequence). The CDR3 sequence is 17 residues long. Here the CDR3 reads CASSLNLSGWYQETQYF. The CDR3 nucleotides are TGTGCCAGCAGCTTAAATCTCTCGGGGTGGTACCAAGAGACCCAGTACTTC.

J is TRBJ1-1 and V is TRBV27; D possibly corresponds to TRBD1 (5 bases). The CDR3 consists of 14 residues. Trimming pared 2 bases from V and 6 bases from J, leaving 13 bases between. Germline-derived CDR1 and CDR2 are MNHEY and SMNVEV (reference sequence). CDR3 loop: CASSLTVQGPEAFF. The CDR3 DNA is TGTGCCAGCAGTTTAACGGTCCAGGGTCCTGAAGCTTTCTTT.

The chain links TRBV5-6 to TRBJ2-5; D is unresolved. Matching the DNA end better, TRBJ2-7 makes the J call doubtful. The CDR3 has 17 amino acids. Germline values: CDR1 SGHDT, CDR2 YYEEEE. The CDR3 loop reads CASVYGPFRRVSYEQYF. CDR3 nucleotides: TGTGCCAGTGTATATGGACCTTTCCGTAGGGTTTCCTACGAGCAGTACTTC.

This clonotype was observed a few times. The CDR3 bases are TGTGCCAGCAGCTTCCAGGGGATGGCGTTGCGCAGTGTGACCCAGTACTTC. It codes for CASSFQGMALRSVTQYF. This sequence joins TRBV11-2 and TRBJ2-5; maybe TRBD1 (6 bases). The CDR3 contains 17 residues. Germline CDR1 SGHAT, CDR2 FQNNGV. V lost 3 bases, J lost 7 bases, and 24 bases lay in between.

J is TRBJ2-7 and V is TRBV12-3 or TRBV12-4; D gene ambiguous. V lost 1 base and J lost 13, with 14 bases in between. The CDR3 runs to 12 residues. CDR3 in DNA: TGTGCCAGCAGTTTAGGCACACGGAAATCCTACTTC. It codes for CASSLGTRKSYF.

This clonotype was seen many times. The rearrangement joins TRBV9 to TRBJ2-3; 9 nucleotides agree with TRBD2. This CDR3 contains 17 residues. Germline-derived CDR1 and CDR2 are SGDLS and YYNGEE. V shed 2 bases and J 0 bases; nucleotides not matched to a gene: 7. Here the CDR3 reads CASSVGGLAGSTDTQYF. CDR3 bases: TGTGCCAGCAGCGTTGGGGGTCTAGCGGGGAGCACAGATACGCAGTATTTT.

The V and J genes are TRBV18 and TRBJ1-1; D remains ambiguous. The length of the CDR3 is 11 residues. Trimming stripped 3 bases from V and 8 bases from J, with 7 bases between. From germline, CDR1 is KGHSH and CDR2 LQKENI. CDR3 DNA sequence: TGTGCCAGCTCACCTTCAGGAGAAGCTTTCTTT. Encoded protein: CASSPSGEAFF.

This clonotype was found many times. The chain is built from TRBV20-1 and TRBJ1-5; the D is unclear. There are 15 residues in the CDR3. Germline V gene sequence: CDR1 DFQATT, CDR2 SNEGSKA (reference sequence). V lost 0 bases and J lost 6, with 15 bases in between. DNA of the CDR3: TGCAGTGCTAGAGATTTTAAGGGTTCGGGTCAGCCCCAGCATTTT. Protein: CSARDFKGSGQPQHF.

This chain joins TRBV20-1 and TRBJ1-4; TRBD1 is a possible D gene (5 bases). The germline V and J ends were trimmed by 3 bases and 0 bases, with 14 bases remaining between them. Germline CDR1 DFQATT, CDR2 SNEGSKA (reference sequence). The CDR3 loop spans 16 amino acids. The CDR3 sequence: CSARGEGGSTNEKLFF. The CDR3 coding sequence is TGCAGTGCTAGGGGGGAGGGAGGGTCAACTAATGAAAAACTGTTTTTT.

This clonotype has just a few counts. The rearrangement links TRBV21-1 to TRBJ2-2; TRBD2, as called in the table, went unchecked against the DNA. TRBV21-1 is recorded as a pseudogene. The CDR3 runs 15 residues. CDR3 region: CATPAGLRNTGELFF. The CDR3 DNA is TGTGCCACCCCGGCGGGACTGAGGAACACCGGGGAGCTGTTTTTT.

This sequence joins TRBV7-9 and TRBJ2-7; 8 positions match TRBD1. Germline V gives CDR1 SEHNR, CDR2 FQNEAQ (reference sequence). V lost 0 bases, J lost 0 bases, and 7 bases stayed unmatched. This CDR3 contains 17 residues. Here the CDR3 reads CASSLAATGVSSYEQYF. The CDR3, as DNA: TGTGCCAGCAGCTTAGCCGCGACAGGGGTGAGCTCCTACGAGCAGTACTTC.

This clonotype has more than one count but fewer than ten. In DNA, the CDR3 is TGTGCCAGCAGCTTAGCTGCCGGACAAGTCTATGGCTACACCTTC. It specifies CASSLAAGQVYGYTF. The chain couples TRBV7-2 to TRBJ1-2, with TRBD1 as a possible D gene (5 bases). The CDR3 runs to 15 residues. Germline V gene data show CDR1 as SGHTA and CDR2 as FQGNSA. The ends were cut back, 0 bases at V and 4 bases at J, with 12 bases in the middle.

This clonotype was counted a few times. The chain couples TRBV6-6 to TRBJ2-5, with 13 bases that match TRBD2. Germline CDR1 reads MNHNY; CDR2 reads SVGAGI (reference sequence). V gave up 3 bases and J gave up 0 bases; unmatched junction bases: 4. CDR3 length: 17 residues. The CDR3 coding sequence is TGTGCCAGCAGTTATCCGACTAGCGGGGGGTACCAAGAGACCCAGTACTTC. This codes for CASSYPTSGGYQETQYF.

This sequence joins TRBV2 and TRBJ2-3; perhaps TRBD1 as D (6 bases). Germline assignment: CDR1 SNHLY and CDR2 FYNNEI. The CDR3 length is 14 residues. The ends were cut back, 6 bases at V and 2 bases at J, with 12 bases in the middle. CDR3 DNA: TGTGCCAGCAGCGCCACAGGGATCACAGATACGCAGTATTTT. Amino acid sequence: CASSATGITDTQYF.